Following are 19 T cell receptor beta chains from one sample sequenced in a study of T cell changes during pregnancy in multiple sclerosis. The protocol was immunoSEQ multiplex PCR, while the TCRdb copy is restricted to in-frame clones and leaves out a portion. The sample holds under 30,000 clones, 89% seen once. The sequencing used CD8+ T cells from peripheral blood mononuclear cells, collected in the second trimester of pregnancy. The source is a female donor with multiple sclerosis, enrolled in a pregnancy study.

CDR3 loop: CASSPGPAGIYNEQFF. The CDR3 DNA reads TGTGCCAGCAGCCCCGGACCTGCGGGGATCTACAATGAGCAGTTCTTC. The chain joins TRBV7-3 to TRBJ2-1, with D possibly matching TRBD2 (6 bases). Per germline, CDR1 SGHTA and CDR2 FQGTGA. The CDR3 length is 16 residues. Trimming took 5 bases from V and 3 from J, leaving 17 bases between them.

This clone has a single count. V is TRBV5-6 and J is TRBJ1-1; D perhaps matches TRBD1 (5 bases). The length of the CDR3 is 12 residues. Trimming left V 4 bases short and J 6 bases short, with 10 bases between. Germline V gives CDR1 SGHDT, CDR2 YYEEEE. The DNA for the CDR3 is TGTGCCAGCAGCATCCAGGGCGCTGAAGCTTTCTTT. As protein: CASSIQGAEAFF.

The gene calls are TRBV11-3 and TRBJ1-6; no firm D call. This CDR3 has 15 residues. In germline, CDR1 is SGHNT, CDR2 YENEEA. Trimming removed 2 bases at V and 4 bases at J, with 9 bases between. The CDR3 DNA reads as TGTGCCAGCAGCTTACCGCCGGGATATAATTCACCCCTCCACTTT. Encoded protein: CASSLPPGYNSPLHF.

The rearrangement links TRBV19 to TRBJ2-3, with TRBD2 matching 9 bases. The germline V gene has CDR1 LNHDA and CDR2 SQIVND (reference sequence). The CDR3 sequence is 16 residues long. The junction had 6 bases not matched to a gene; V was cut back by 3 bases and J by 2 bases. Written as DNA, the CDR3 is TGTGCCAGTAGTATCGTCCTAGCGGGAATCACAGATACGCAGTATTTT. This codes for CASSIVLAGITDTQYF.

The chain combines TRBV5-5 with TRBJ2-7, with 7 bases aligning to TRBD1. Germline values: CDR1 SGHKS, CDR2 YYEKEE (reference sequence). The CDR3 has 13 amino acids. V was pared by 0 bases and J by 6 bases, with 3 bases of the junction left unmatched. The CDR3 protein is CASSLVQGLEQYF. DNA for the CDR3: TGTGCCAGCAGCTTGGTACAGGGGCTCGAGCAGTACTTC.

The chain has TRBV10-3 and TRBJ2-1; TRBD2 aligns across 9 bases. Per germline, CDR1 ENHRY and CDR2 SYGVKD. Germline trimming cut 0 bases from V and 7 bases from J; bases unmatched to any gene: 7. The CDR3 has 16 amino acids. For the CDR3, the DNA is TGTGCCATCAGTGAGTCTAGAGCGGGGGGAGGGAATGAGCAGTTCTTC. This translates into CAISESRAGGGNEQFF.

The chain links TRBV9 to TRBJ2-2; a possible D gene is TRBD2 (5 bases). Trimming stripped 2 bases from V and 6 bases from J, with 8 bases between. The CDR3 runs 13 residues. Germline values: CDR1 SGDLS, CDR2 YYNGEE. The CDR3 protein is CASSVEDSGELFF. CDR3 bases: TGTGCCAGCAGCGTGGAGGATTCCGGGGAGCTGTTTTTT.

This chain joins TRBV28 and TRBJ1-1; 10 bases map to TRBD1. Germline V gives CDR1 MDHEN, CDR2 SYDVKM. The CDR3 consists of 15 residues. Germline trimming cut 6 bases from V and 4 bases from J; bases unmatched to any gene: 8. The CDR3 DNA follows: TGTGCCAGCAGCCGACAGGGGGCGCTGGGCACTGAAGCTTTCTTT. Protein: CASSRQGALGTEAFF.

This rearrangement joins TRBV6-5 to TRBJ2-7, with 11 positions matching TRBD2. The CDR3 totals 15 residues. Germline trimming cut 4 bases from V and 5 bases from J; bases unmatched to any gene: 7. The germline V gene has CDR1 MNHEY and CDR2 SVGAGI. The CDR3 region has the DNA TGTGCCAGCAGTTCCTTAGCGGGAGGGCCCGACGAGCAGTACTTC. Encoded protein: CASSSLAGGPDEQYF.

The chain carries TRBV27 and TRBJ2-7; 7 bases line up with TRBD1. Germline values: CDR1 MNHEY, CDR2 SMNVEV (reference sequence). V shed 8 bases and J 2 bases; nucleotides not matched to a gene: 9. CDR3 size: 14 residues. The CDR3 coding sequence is TGTGCCAGCGGCAGGACAGGAGTTACCTACGAGCAGTACTTC. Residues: CASGRTGVTYEQYF.

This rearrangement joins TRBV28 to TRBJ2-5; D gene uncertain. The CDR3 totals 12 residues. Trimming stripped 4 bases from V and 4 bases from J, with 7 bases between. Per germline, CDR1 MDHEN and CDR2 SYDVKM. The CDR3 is CASSWSVETQYF. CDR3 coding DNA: TGTGCCAGCAGTTGGAGTGTAGAGACCCAGTACTTC. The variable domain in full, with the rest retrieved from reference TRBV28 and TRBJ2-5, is DVKVTQSSRYLVKRTGEKVFLECVQDMDHENMFWYRQDPGLGLRLIYFSYDVKMKEKGDIPEGYSVSREKKERFSLILESASTNQTSMYLCASSWSVETQYFGPGTRLLVL.

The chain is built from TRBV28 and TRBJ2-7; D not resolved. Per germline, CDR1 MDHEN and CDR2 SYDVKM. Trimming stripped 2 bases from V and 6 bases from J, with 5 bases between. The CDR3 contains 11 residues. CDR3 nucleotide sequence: TGTGCCAGCAGTTTACCGGGCGAGCAGTACTTC. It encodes CASSLPGEQYF.

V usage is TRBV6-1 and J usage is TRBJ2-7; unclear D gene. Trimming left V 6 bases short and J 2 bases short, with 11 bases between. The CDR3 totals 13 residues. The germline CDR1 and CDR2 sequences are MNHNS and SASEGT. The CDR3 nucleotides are TGTGCCAGCAGCCCCCCACGGGCCTACGAGCAGTACTTC. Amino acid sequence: CASSPPRAYEQYF.

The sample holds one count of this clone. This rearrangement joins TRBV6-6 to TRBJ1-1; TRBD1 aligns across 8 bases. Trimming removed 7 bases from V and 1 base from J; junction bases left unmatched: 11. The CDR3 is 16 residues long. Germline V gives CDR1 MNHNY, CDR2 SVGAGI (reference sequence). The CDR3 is CASNQQDREGNTEAFF. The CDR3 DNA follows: TGTGCCAGCAACCAACAGGACAGGGAGGGGAACACTGAAGCTTTCTTT.

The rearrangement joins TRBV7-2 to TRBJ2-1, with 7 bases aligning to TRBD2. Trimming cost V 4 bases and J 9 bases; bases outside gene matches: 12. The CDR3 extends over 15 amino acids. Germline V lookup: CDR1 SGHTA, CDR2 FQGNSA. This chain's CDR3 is CASSWGTNLAGEQFF. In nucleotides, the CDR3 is TGTGCCAGCAGCTGGGGGACTAACTTAGCGGGTGAGCAGTTCTTC.

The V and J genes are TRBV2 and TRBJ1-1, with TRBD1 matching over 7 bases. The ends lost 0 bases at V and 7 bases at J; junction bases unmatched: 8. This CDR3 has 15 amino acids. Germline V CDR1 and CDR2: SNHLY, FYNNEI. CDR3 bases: TGTGCCAGCAGTGAAGCCCCGACAGGGCGGAGTGAAGCTTTCTTT. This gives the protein CASSEAPTGRSEAFF.

In DNA, the CDR3 is TGTGCCAGCAGCTTACAGCAGGGAGGAGGCACAGATACGCAGTATTTT. Its protein is CASSLQQGGGTDTQYF. The chain has TRBV7-9 and TRBJ2-3, with D perhaps matching TRBD2 (6 bases). This CDR3 is 16 amino acids long. Per germline, CDR1 SEHNR and CDR2 FQNEAQ (reference sequence). With 2 bases removed from V and 1 base from J, the gap between germline ends came to 13 bases.

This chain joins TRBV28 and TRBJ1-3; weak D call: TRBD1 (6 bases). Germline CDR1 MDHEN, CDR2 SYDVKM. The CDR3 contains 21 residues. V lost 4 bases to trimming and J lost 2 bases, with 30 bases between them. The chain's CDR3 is CASSWKSGGAPAQGAGNTIYF. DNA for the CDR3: TGTGCCAGCAGTTGGAAGTCTGGTGGGGCTCCGGCACAGGGCGCTGGAAACACCATATATTTT.

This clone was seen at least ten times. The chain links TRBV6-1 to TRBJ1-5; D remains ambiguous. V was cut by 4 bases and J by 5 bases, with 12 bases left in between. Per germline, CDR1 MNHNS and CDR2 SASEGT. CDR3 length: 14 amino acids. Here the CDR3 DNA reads TGTGCCAGCAGTGGCCTCACAGAGTATCAGCCCCAGCATTTT. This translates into CASSGLTEYQPQHF.